The next 18 T cell receptor beta chains were all read from a single sample in a study of CXCR3-negative and CXCR3-positive naive CD8 T cells. All TRB cDNA libraries came from 5' RACE performed with UMI labels. From its re-call of the 5' RACE reads, TCRdb lists each CDR3 protein once, without DNA. In all, the sample yields under 70,000 distinct CDR3 sequences. The specimen sequenced was memory CD8+ T cells from blood. The receptors derive from a human donor in good health. Some clones in this sample may be carry-over from other donors' samples.

The V gene is TRBV11-1, the J gene TRBJ2-3. CDR1 and CDR2 from the germline V gene are SGHAT and FQDESV (reference sequence). There are 16 residues in the CDR3. CDR3 sequence reads: CASSPDTFKITDTQYF.

J is TRBJ2-4 and V is TRBV4-3; as DNA is missing, the TRBD1 call by TCRdb cannot be tested. Germline-derived CDR1 and CDR2 are LGHNA and YSLEER. The CDR3 is made up of 17 amino acids. CDR3 region: CASSQVRLRSQGHIQYF.

Measured by frequency, this clonotype is medium-sized. The chain recombines TRBV6-2 or TRBV6-3 with TRBJ2-6. The CDR3 is 15 residues long. Germline CDR1 reads MNHEY; CDR2 reads SVGEGT. The CDR3: CASSKEGSGANVLTF.

This sequence joins TRBV29-1 and TRBJ1-1. The V gene's germline CDR1 is SQVTM and CDR2 ANQGSEA. The CDR3 sequence is 14 residues long. CDR3 sequence: CSVEDLELNTEAFF.

The V call is TRBV7-9, the J call TRBJ2-2; the D gene TCRdb calls, TRBD2, cannot be checked with no DNA. There are 15 residues in the CDR3. Germline V gives CDR1 SEHNR, CDR2 FQNEAQ (reference sequence). CDR3: CASSPGLANTGELFF.

The chain links TRBV20-1 to TRBJ1-6; the D call of TRBD1 rests on TCRdb alone, since no DNA is present to check it. Germline CDR1 is DFQATT and CDR2 is SNEGSKA (reference sequence). The CDR3 is 15 amino acids. The CDR3 here is CSARRGQPYNSPLHF.

This sequence joins TRBV6-1 and TRBJ2-5; no DNA is available, so the TRBD1 call from TCRdb remains unchecked. The CDR3 has 15 residues. Per the germline V gene, CDR1 is MNHNS and CDR2 is SASEGT. The CDR3 reads CASSPAPGAGETQYF.

The chain carries TRBV20-1 and TRBJ2-2; TCRdb outputs TRBD1, but without DNA this stays unchecked. This CDR3 spans 16 amino acids. From germline, CDR1 is DFQATT and CDR2 SNEGSKA (reference sequence). CDR3 protein: CSARENHRGSTGELFF.

The rearrangement joins TRBV11-3 to TRBJ1-1. Germline V gene data show CDR1 as SGHNT and CDR2 as YENEEA. The CDR3 has 16 amino acids. This chain's CDR3 is CASSLIIRATNTEAFF.

V is TRBV7-3 and J is TRBJ2-3; the TCRdb D gene call, TRBD1, has no DNA to confirm it. The CDR3 is made up of 14 amino acids. Germline V CDR1 and CDR2: SGHTA, FQGTGA. The CDR3 sequence: CASSSTGGRDTQYF.

The rearrangement uses TRBV5-1 and TRBJ2-7; TCRdb indicates TRBD1, and absent DNA this call remains unverified. The CDR3 is 17 amino acids. From germline, CDR1 is SGHRS and CDR2 YFSETQ. CDR3 sequence reads: CASSPGRLTGEIYEQYF.

The chain uses TRBV4-3 and TRBJ2-7; TCRdb outputs TRBD1, but without DNA this stays unchecked. CDR3 length equals 16 residues. Germline loops: CDR1 LGHNA, CDR2 YSLEER. The CDR3 is CASSQGTGGFSYEQYF.

The chain recombines TRBV5-1 with TRBJ2-7; the D gene TCRdb calls, TRBD1, cannot be checked with no DNA. This CDR3 contains 12 residues. Per germline, CDR1 SGHRS and CDR2 YFSETQ. The CDR3 loop is CASSLWGYEQYF.

The V gene is TRBV15, the J gene TRBJ1-2; TCRdb's D call of TRBD1 is untestable without DNA. CDR3 size: 16 residues. Germline V gene data show CDR1 as LNHNV and CDR2 as YYDKDF (reference sequence). The chain's CDR3 is CATSREPDRDLYGYTF.

The chain carries TRBV3-1 and TRBJ2-1. The CDR3 covers 17 residues. Germline V gene data show CDR1 as LGHDT and CDR2 as YNNKEL (reference sequence). CDR3 in amino acids: CASSQDVRLYIHNEQFF.

The chain is built from TRBV4-3 and TRBJ1-1. Germline CDR1 is LGHNA and CDR2 is YSLEER. The CDR3 length is 17 residues. The CDR3 loop reads CASSQDRQGGVNTEAFF.

The gene calls are TRBV29-1 and TRBJ2-1; lacking DNA, the TRBD2 call made by TCRdb goes unchecked. Germline-derived CDR1 and CDR2 are SQVTM and ANQGSEA. CDR3 size: 14 residues. CDR3 residues: CSVEGLAGVIEQFF.

The J gene is TRBJ2-1, the V gene TRBV7-9; TCRdb proposes TRBD2, but this gene call is untestable without DNA. The CDR3 is made up of 17 amino acids. Germline V gives CDR1 SEHNR, CDR2 FQNEAQ (reference sequence). The chain's CDR3 is CASSLVSTSGAYNEQFF.